This is a list of T cell receptor beta chains from one sample in a study of T cell repertoires in cytomegalovirus infection. TCRdb reprocessed the reads with MiXCR, giving one entry per CDR3 protein. The sample consists of over 300,000 distinct CDR3 sequences, more than 8% of them appearing once. The material sequenced was PBMCs. The receptors come from a human donor in good health (CMV status not recorded). Some clones in this sample may be carry-over from other donors' samples. Both conserved end residues are part of each CDR3. The order of the fields is V gene, D gene, J gene, clone size, CDR3 DNA, CDR3 protein. D genes are given only for firm matches. Not all rows give a size; the values are once, few, many and, for expanded clones, a class.

TRBV27	.	TRBJ2-7	many	TGTGCCAGCAGTTTATTCGAGCAGTACTTC	CASSLFEQYF
TRBV6-1	.	TRBJ2-1	.	TGTGCCAGCAGTGATCAGGGAGCGGATGAGCAGTTCTTC	CASSDQGADEQFF
TRBV15	.	TRBJ2-7	many	TGTGCCACCAGCAGAATCTCGACAGTCTTCTCCTACGAGCAGTACTTC	CATSRISTVFSYEQYF
TRBV6-6	.	TRBJ2-5	few	TGTGCCAGCAGTTATCGTTCCCGGGAGACCCAGTACTTC	CASSYRSRETQYF
TRBV5-4	TRBD1	TRBJ1-6	.	TGTGCCAGCAGCATCTGGACAGGGGGGAATTCACCCCTCCACTTT	CASSIWTGGNSPLHF
TRBV10-3	TRBD1	TRBJ2-7	many	TGTGCCATCAGTGAACCAGGACAGGGGGGAGGGGAGCAGTACTTC	CAISEPGQGGGEQYF
TRBV6-5	.	TRBJ2-2	many	TGTGCCAGCAGTTACCAGAACACCGGGGAGCTGTTTTTT	CASSYQNTGELFF
TRBV27	TRBD2	TRBJ2-7	many	TGTGCCAGCTCCCCGGGGGGGTCTACCTACGAGCAGTACTTC	CASSPGGSTYEQYF
TRBV12-3/TRBV12-4	.	TRBJ1-6	.	TGTGCCAGCAGTTTAGGTTCGGTAAATTCACCCCTCCACTTT	CASSLGSVNSPLHF
TRBV12-3/TRBV12-4	.	TRBJ1-4	.	TGTGCCAGCGGGTTGACGACGGAGGAAAAACTGTTTTTT	CASGLTTEEKLFF
TRBV4-3	.	TRBJ2-2	once	TGCGCCAGCAGCCCCGGGCCATGGGCCGGGGAGCTGTTTTTT	CASSPGPWAGELFF
TRBV28	.	TRBJ2-7	few	TGTGCCAGCAGTTCCATACGGGACACCTACTACGAGCAGTACTTC	CASSSIRDTYYEQYF
TRBV15	TRBD1	TRBJ1-2	few	TGTGCCACCAGCAGAAAAACCGGGACAGGGGACAGGGGCTACACCTTC	CATSRKTGTGDRGYTF
TRBV7-2	.	TRBJ2-3	many	TGTGCCAGCAGCTTAGACCCAAAACTCACAGATACGCAGTATTTT	CASSLDPKLTDTQYF
TRBV28	.	TRBJ1-3	few	TGTGCCAGCAGTTTCCATGGAAACACCATATATTTT	CASSFHGNTIYF
TRBV7-2	TRBD2	TRBJ2-7	many	TGTGCCAGCAGGACGGGACTATCCTCCTACGAGCAGTACTTC	CASRTGLSSYEQYF
TRBV7-2	.	TRBJ1-1	many	TGTGCCAGCAGCTTAGTCCGGGGTGGGCGGCTTGAAGCTTTCTTT	CASSLVRGGRLEAFF
TRBV6-1	TRBD1	TRBJ2-5	many	TGTGCCAGCAGCGGTACTGGGACAGGACAAGAGACCCAGTACTTC	CASSGTGTGQETQYF
TRBV6-6	.	TRBJ2-1	few	TGTGCCAGCAGTCCTCGACACTCCGGGGCCCCCTACAATGAGCAGTTCTTC	CASSPRHSGAPYNEQFF
TRBV7-2	TRBD2	TRBJ2-5	many	TGTGCCAGCAGCTTAGCGGGGACTAGCGGGAGTGGGACCCAGTACTTC	CASSLAGTSGSGTQYF
TRBV20-1	.	TRBJ1-1	.	TGCAGTGCCCCCCCCAGGCTCCCAAACACTGAAGCTTTCTTT	CSAPPRLPNTEAFF
TRBV6-5	.	TRBJ2-1	few	TGTGCCAGCAGTTACTCTGCCAGCGGTGAGCAGTTCTTC	CASSYSASGEQFF
TRBV7-2	.	TRBJ2-1	many	TGTGCCAGCAGCTTAGCTAGCCCCAGGGTGCGGGAGCAGTTCTTC	CASSLASPRVREQFF
TRBV27	.	TRBJ2-7	few	TGTGCCAGCAGTTTTGGAGGGAGCGCCTACGAGCAGTACTTC	CASSFGGSAYEQYF
TRBV2	.	TRBJ1-3	many	TGTGCCAGCACCCTGGGCCAGTTTGGAAACACCATATATTTT	CASTLGQFGNTIYF
TRBV7-8	.	TRBJ2-5	many	TGTGCCAGCAGCGGAGGAGGTCCTGAGACCCAGTACTTC	CASSGGGPETQYF
TRBV7-2	.	TRBJ2-6	many	TGTGCCAGCACCCCTTTTTGGTCTGGGGCCAACGTCCTGACTTTC	CASTPFWSGANVLTF
TRBV18	.	TRBJ2-1	few	TGTGCCAGCTCACTTCTCCCGTCCAGGGGGGGGGATGAGCAGTTCTTC	CASSLLPSRGGDEQFF
TRBV11-3	.	TRBJ2-2	many	TGTGCCAGCAGCTTAACAGCTTTTGGCACCGGGGAGCTGTTTTTT	CASSLTAFGTGELFF
TRBV19	.	TRBJ2-1	.	TGTGCCAGTAGTATGTACAGATTCAATGAGCAGTTCTTC	CASSMYRFNEQFF
TRBV4-3	.	TRBJ2-7	few	TGCGCCAGCAGCCTAAGCTACGGGGGCTCCTACGAGCAGTACTTC	CASSLSYGGSYEQYF
TRBV12-3/TRBV12-4	.	TRBJ2-7	many	TGTGCCAGCAGTTTACGTAGCGTGGACGGCTACGAGCAGTACTTC	CASSLRSVDGYEQYF
TRBV11-2	.	TRBJ1-6	many	TGTGCCAGCAGCAATGTACTAAATTCACCCCTCCACTTT	CASSNVLNSPLHF
TRBV6-1	TRBD1	TRBJ2-6	.	TGTGCCAGCAGCAGACTTATACAGGGGGTTGGGGCCAACGTCCTGACTTTC	CASSRLIQGVGANVLTF
TRBV6-5	TRBD1	TRBJ2-7	.	TGTGCCAGCAGTTTGGGACAGACCTACGCGCAGTACTTC	CASSLGQTYAQYF
TRBV12-3/TRBV12-4	TRBD1	TRBJ1-5	.	TGTGCCAGCAGTCCAGGACAGGGGCGTAGCAATCAGCCCCAGCATTTT	CASSPGQGRSNQPQHF
TRBV7-2	TRBD1	TRBJ2-7	many	TGTGCCAGCAGCCCACAGGGGCTCGGGTGGACCCGCCCCGAGCAGTACTTC	CASSPQGLGWTRPEQYF
TRBV6-1	TRBD2	TRBJ2-7	many	TGTGCCAGCAGTCCCCTGGTCAGCGGGACCTACGAGCAGTACTTC	CASSPLVSGTYEQYF
TRBV5-4	.	TRBJ2-1	.	TGTGCCAGCAGCTTGAACGGGGTCGTAGATGAGCAGTTCTTC	CASSLNGVVDEQFF
TRBV7-2	.	TRBJ2-7	many	TGTGCCAGCAGCTCCCCCCGAGGCAGGGGAAGCGAGCAGTACTTC	CASSSPRGRGSEQYF
TRBV10-3	TRBD1	TRBJ1-1	.	TGTGCCATCAGTGGGGACAGGGGAAAAGGGACTGAAGCTTTCTTT	CAISGDRGKGTEAFF
TRBV12-3/TRBV12-4	TRBD1	TRBJ1-2	many	TGTGCCAGCACCCCGACAGGGGGAGGTGGCTACACCTTC	CASTPTGGGGYTF
TRBV4-1	.	TRBJ1-5	.	TGCGCCAGCAGCCAAAGTGGCAGCCAATATAGCAATCAGCCCCAGCATTTT	CASSQSGSQYSNQPQHF
TRBV7-2	TRBD1	TRBJ1-2	many	TGTGCCAGCAGCCGTGACAGGGGAGACTATGGCTACACCTTC	CASSRDRGDYGYTF
TRBV7-2	.	TRBJ1-5	many	TGTGCCAGCAGTTTAATGGGCGGGGCTACTAATCAGCCCCAGCATTTT	CASSLMGGATNQPQHF
TRBV7-9	.	TRBJ2-5	many	TGTGCCAGCAGCGTAGGGGGGCCTCAAGAGACCCAGTACTTC	CASSVGGPQETQYF
TRBV2	TRBD2	TRBJ2-7	few	TGTGCCAGCAGGAGACTAGCGGGGGGACTCGAGCAGTACTTC	CASRRLAGGLEQYF
TRBV2	.	TRBJ2-6	few	TGTGCCAGTAGGGGGTGGGGGGCCAACGTCCTGACTTTC	CASRGWGANVLTF
TRBV18	TRBD1	TRBJ1-2	few	TGTGCCAGCTCCCGCAGGGGGGGCGATGGCTACACCTTC	CASSRRGGDGYTF
TRBV5-4	.	TRBJ2-2	.	TGTGCCAGCAGCGTAGGGGGTAGGGCGAACACCGGGGAGCTGTTTTTT	CASSVGGRANTGELFF
TRBV14	.	TRBJ2-2	few	TGTGCCAGCAGCCAAGTAGGACAACGAAACACCGGGGAGCTGTTTTTT	CASSQVGQRNTGELFF
TRBV20-1	.	TRBJ1-2	.	TGCAGTGCTGCCGACAGCCTTAACTATGGCTACACCTTC	CSAADSLNYGYTF
TRBV4-3	TRBD1	TRBJ2-1	.	TGCGCCAGCAGCCAAGATTCCCGGCAGGGGGTCTATGAGCAGTTCTTC	CASSQDSRQGVYEQFF